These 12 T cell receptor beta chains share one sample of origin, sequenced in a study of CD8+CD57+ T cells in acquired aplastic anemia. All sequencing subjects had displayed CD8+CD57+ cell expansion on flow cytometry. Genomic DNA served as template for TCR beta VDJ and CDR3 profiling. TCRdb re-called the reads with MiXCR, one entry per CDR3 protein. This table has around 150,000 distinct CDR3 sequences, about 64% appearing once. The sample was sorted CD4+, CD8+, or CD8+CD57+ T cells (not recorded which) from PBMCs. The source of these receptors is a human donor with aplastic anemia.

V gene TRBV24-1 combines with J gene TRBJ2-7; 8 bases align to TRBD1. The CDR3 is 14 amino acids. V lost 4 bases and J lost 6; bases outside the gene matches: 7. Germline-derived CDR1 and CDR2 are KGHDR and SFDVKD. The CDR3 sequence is CATSDARTGFEQYF. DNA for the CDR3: TGTGCCACCAGTGACGCCAGGACAGGGTTCGAGCAGTACTTC.

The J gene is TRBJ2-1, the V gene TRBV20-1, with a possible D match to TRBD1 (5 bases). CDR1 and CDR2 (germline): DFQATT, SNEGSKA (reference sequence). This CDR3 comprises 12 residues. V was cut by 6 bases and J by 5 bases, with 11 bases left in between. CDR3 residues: CSAGRTNNEQFF. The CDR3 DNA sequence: TGCAGTGCGGGAAGGACAAACAATGAGCAGTTCTTC.

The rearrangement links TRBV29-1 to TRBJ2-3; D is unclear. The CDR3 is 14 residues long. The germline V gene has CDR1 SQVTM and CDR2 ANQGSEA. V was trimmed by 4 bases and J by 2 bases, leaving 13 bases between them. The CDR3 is CSVANPYLTDTQYF. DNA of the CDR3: TGCAGCGTTGCCAACCCGTACCTCACAGATACGCAGTATTTT.

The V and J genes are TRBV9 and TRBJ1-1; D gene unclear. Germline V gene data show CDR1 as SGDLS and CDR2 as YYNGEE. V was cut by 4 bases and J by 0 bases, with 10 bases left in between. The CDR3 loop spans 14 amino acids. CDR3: CASSPRSLNTEAFF. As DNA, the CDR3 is TGTGCCAGCAGCCCCCGTTCCTTGAACACTGAAGCTTTCTTT. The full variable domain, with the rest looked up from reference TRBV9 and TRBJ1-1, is DSGVTQTPKHLITATGQRVTLRCSPRSGDLSVYWYQQSLDQGLQFLIQYYNGEERAKGNILERFSAQQFPDLHSELNLSSLELGDSALYFCASSPRSLNTEAFFGQGTRLTVV.

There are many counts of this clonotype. This chain's CDR3 is CAISAGLGGRDQETQYF. As DNA, the CDR3 is TGTGCCATCAGTGCGGGGCTCGGGGGCCGTGACCAAGAGACCCAGTACTTC. The V and J genes are TRBV10-3 and TRBJ2-5, with D perhaps TRBD1 or TRBD2 (6 bases each). V lost 4 bases to trimming and J lost 0 bases, with 18 bases between them. The germline CDR1 and CDR2 sequences are ENHRY and SYGVKD. This CDR3 comprises 17 residues.

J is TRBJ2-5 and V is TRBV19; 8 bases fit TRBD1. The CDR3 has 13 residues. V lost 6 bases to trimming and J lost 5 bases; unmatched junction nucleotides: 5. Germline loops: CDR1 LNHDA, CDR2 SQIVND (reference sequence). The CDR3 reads CASSRQGSETQYF. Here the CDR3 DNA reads TGTGCCAGTAGCAGACAGGGGTCGGAGACCCAGTACTTC.

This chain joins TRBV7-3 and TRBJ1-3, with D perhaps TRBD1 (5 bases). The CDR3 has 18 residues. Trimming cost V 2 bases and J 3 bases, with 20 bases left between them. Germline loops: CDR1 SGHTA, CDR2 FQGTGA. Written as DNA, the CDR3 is TGTGCCAGCAGCTTAGACGCCGGCAGGGAAGTAGGTGGAAACACCATATATTTT. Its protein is CASSLDAGREVGGNTIYF.

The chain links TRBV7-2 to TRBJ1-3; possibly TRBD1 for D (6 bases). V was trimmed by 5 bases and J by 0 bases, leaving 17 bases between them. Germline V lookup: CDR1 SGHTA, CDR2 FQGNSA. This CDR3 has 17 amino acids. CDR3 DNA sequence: TGTGCCAGCAGCCGCCCACAGGGCTTCAGCTCTGGAAACACCATATATTTT. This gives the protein CASSRPQGFSSGNTIYF.

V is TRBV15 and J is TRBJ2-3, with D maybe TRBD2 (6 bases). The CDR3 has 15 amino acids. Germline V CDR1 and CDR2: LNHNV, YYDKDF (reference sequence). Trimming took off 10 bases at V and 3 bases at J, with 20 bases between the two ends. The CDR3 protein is CASSESLARTDTQYF. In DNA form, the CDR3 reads TGTGCCAGCAGTGAAAGTCTAGCGAGAACAGATACGCAGTATTTT.

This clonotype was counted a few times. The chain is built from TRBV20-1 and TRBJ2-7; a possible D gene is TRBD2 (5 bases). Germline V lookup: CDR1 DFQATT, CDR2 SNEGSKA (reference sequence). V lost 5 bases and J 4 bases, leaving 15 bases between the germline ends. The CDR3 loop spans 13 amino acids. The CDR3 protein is CSASGFDAYEQYF. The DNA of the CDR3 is TGCAGTGCTTCGGGATTTGACGCGTACGAGCAGTACTTC.

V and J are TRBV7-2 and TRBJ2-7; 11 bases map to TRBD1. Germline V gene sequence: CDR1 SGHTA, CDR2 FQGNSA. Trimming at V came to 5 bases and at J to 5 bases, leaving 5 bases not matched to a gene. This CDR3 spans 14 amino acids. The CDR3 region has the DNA TGTGCCAGCAGCCCGCGGACAGGGGGCCACGAGCAGTACTTC. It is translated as CASSPRTGGHEQYF. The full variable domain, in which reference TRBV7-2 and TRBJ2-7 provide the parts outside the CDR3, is GAGVSQSPSNKVTEKGKDVELRCDPISGHTALYWYRQSLGQGLEFLIYFQGNSAPDKSGLPSDRFSAERTGGSVSTLTIQRTQQEDSAVYLCASSPRTGGHEQYFGPGTRLTVT.

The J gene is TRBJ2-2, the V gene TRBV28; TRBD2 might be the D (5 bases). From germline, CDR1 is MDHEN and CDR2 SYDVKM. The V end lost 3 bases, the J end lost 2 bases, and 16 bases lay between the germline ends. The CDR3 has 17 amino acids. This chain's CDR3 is CASSLNRETGNTGELFF. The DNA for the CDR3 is TGTGCCAGCAGTTTGAATCGGGAAACTGGAAACACCGGGGAGCTGTTTTTT. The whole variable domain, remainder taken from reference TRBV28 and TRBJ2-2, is DVKVTQSSRYLVKRTGEKVFLECVQDMDHENMFWYRQDPGLGLRLIYFSYDVKMKEKGDIPEGYSVSREKKERFSLILESASTNQTSMYLCASSLNRETGNTGELFFGEGSRLTVL.